This passage covers 16 T cell receptor beta chains from one sample sequenced in a study of control samples from healthy donors and cancer patients (dated by TCRdb to 2018 to 2021). The library was made by the immunoSEQ multiplex PCR assay. As stored in TCRdb, this immuneACCESS dataset retains in-frame rearrangements with V and J assigned. A fraction of the clones does not appear; measured against another copy, unresolved V genes explain less than half of the discrepancy, and the remainder lacks a known reason. The sample has 100,000 to 150,000 clones on record, 80% to 95% of them singletons. Jointly, the top ten make up approximately 2% of the sample. The sequencing sample was made of blood. Source of these receptors: a woman in her 50s in good health.

The chain is built from TRBV5-1 and TRBJ1-2, with 7 bases that match TRBD1. The ends lost 4 bases at V and 6 bases at J; junction bases unmatched: 6. This CDR3 region has 13 residues. Per germline, CDR1 SGHRS and CDR2 YFSETQ. The CDR3 protein is CASSPQTGNGYTF. CDR3 DNA sequence: TGCGCCAGCAGCCCTCAGACAGGGAATGGCTACACCTTC.

J is TRBJ1-5 and V is TRBV28; 7 bases agree with TRBD1. CDR1 is MDHEN and CDR2 is SYDVKM in the germline V gene. The CDR3 spans 15 residues. V lost 6 bases and J lost 2; bases outside the gene matches: 7. CDR3 in DNA: TGTGCCAGCAGCCAAACAGGGGAGGGCAATCAGCCCCAGCATTTT. The encoded protein is CASSQTGEGNQPQHF. Combining the CDR3 with reference TRBV28 and TRBJ1-5 gives the whole variable domain DVKVTQSSRYLVKRTGEKVFLECVQDMDHENMFWYRQDPGLGLRLIYFSYDVKMKEKGDIPEGYSVSREKKERFSLILESASTNQTSMYLCASSQTGEGNQPQHFGDGTRLSIL.

The chain joins TRBV5-1 to TRBJ1-2; D gene unclear. CDR1 is SGHRS, CDR2 YFSETQ, per germline. V was cut by 4 bases and J by 2 bases, with 9 bases left in between. This CDR3 region has 13 residues. The DNA of the CDR3 is TGCGCCAGCAGCCCGAAGGGAAACTATGGCTACACCTTC. Protein sequence: CASSPKGNYGYTF.

The V and J genes are TRBV12-3 or TRBV12-4 and TRBJ2-2, with D perhaps matching TRBD1 (6 bases). Trimming took 6 bases from V and 5 from J, leaving 10 bases between them. The CDR3 contains 13 residues. The CDR3 nucleotides are TGTGCCAGCAGGGCACAGGGAACCGGGGAGCTGTTTTTT. This sequence encodes CASRAQGTGELFF.

The genes are TRBV2 and TRBJ2-3, with 8 bases aligning to TRBD1. Trimming took 7 bases from V and 2 from J; bases not matched to a gene: 8. Germline V gives CDR1 SNHLY, CDR2 FYNNEI. This CDR3 is built from 15 residues. The chain's CDR3 is CASKADRGSTDTQYF. CDR3 coding DNA: TGTGCCAGCAAGGCAGACAGGGGTTCCACAGATACGCAGTATTTT.

In its sample, this clone was seen a few times. The chain carries TRBV10-3 and TRBJ2-3, with D hard to call. The V and J ends lost 4 bases and 5 bases respectively, with 7 bases between them. The CDR3 consists of 12 residues. The germline CDR1 and CDR2 sequences are ENHRY and SYGVKD. The DNA of the CDR3 is TGTGCCATCAGTGTGGACCAAGATACGCAGTATTTT. The encoded protein is CAISVDQDTQYF.

The rearrangement uses TRBV5-5 and TRBJ2-7, with D perhaps TRBD1 (5 bases). V lost 1 base to trimming and J lost 0 bases, with 8 bases between them. CDR1 is SGHKS, CDR2 YYEKEE, per germline (reference sequence). This CDR3 has 14 residues. CDR3 sequence reads: CASSLWGSSYEQYF. The CDR3 nucleotides are TGTGCCAGCAGCTTGTGGGGCTCCTCCTACGAGCAGTACTTC.

The chain combines TRBV5-1 with TRBJ2-1; D perhaps matches TRBD1 (5 bases). Trimming left V 4 bases short and J 8 bases short, with 16 bases between. The CDR3 is 14 residues long. CDR1 and CDR2 (germline): SGHRS, YFSETQ. CDR3 residues: CASSTQGGVHEQFF. In DNA form, the CDR3 reads TGCGCCAGCAGCACCCAGGGTGGGGTGCATGAGCAGTTCTTC. The entire variable domain, with the rest obtained from reference TRBV5-1 and TRBJ2-1, is as follows: KAGVTQTPRYLIKTRGQQVTLSCSPISGHRSVSWYQQTPGQGLQFLFEYFSETQRNKGNFPGRFSGRQFSNSRSEMNVSTLELGDSALYLCASSTQGGVHEQFFGPGTRLTVL.

The V and J genes are TRBV6-5 and TRBJ2-3; TRBD1 matches 12 bases. The CDR3 is made up of 15 amino acids. Germline CDR1 is MNHEY and CDR2 is SVGAGI. V lost 6 bases and J lost 3; bases outside the gene matches: 4. The DNA of the CDR3 is TGTGCCAGCAGGGGACAGGGGGCGGTTACAGATACGCAGTATTTT. Its protein is CASRGQGAVTDTQYF.

The chain links TRBV6-5 to TRBJ2-5; D is possibly TRBD2 (6 bases). This CDR3 is built from 14 residues. Germline assignment: CDR1 MNHEY and CDR2 SVGAGI. Trimming cost V 7 bases and J 6 bases, with 18 bases left between them. CDR3 sequence reads: CASTGGTLVQTQYF. DNA for the CDR3: TGTGCCAGCACTGGAGGGACTCTTGTGCAGACCCAGTACTTC.

The V and J genes are TRBV25-1 and TRBJ2-2; 7 bases fit TRBD1. V was clipped by 5 bases and J by 5 bases; unmatched bases: 8. This CDR3 spans 15 amino acids. Germline-derived CDR1 and CDR2 are MGHDK and SYGVNS. This chain's CDR3 is CASSILTGSTGELFF. CDR3 nucleotides: TGTGCCAGCAGTATACTGACAGGGTCGACCGGGGAGCTGTTTTTT. Based on the CDR3 plus reference TRBV25-1 and TRBJ2-2, the full variable domain is EADIYQTPRYLVIGTGKKITLECSQTMGHDKMYWYQQDPGMELHLIHYSYGVNSTEKGDLSSESTVSRIRTEHFPLTLESARPSHTSQYLCASSILTGSTGELFFGEGSRLTVL.

The chain carries TRBV11-2 and TRBJ1-1; D remains unclear. Trimming pared 4 bases from V and 4 bases from J, leaving 7 bases between. The CDR3 totals 12 residues. The germline gives CDR1 SGHAT, CDR2 FQNNGV. CDR3 DNA sequence: TGTGCCAGCAGCTCGACAATCACTGAAGCTTTCTTT. Its translation: CASSSTITEAFF.

In this sample, this clone turned up once. The chain couples TRBV29-1 to TRBJ1-1; no reliable D call. V was shortened by 6 bases and J by 4 bases, with 9 bases between the two germline ends. The germline CDR1 and CDR2 sequences are SQVTM and ANQGSEA. The CDR3 covers 11 residues. The CDR3 spells CSVFTVTEAFF. CDR3 sequence (DNA): TGCAGCGTATTTACCGTCACTGAAGCTTTCTTT.

The V and J genes are TRBV19 and TRBJ2-1, with 8 bases matching TRBD2. Germline assignment: CDR1 LNHDA and CDR2 SQIVND (reference sequence). With V trimmed by 3 bases and J by 4 bases, 5 bases remained unmatched. The CDR3 contains 15 residues. CDR3 in DNA: TGTGCCAGTAGTATCCGGCTAGCGGGTTACAATGAGCAGTTCTTC. Protein product: CASSIRLAGYNEQFF.

The chain links TRBV5-4 to TRBJ2-1; no firm D call. CDR1 and CDR2 (germline): SGHNT, YYREEE (reference sequence). V was shortened by 1 base and J by 9 bases, with 11 bases between the two germline ends. This CDR3 has 13 residues. The CDR3 loop is CASSLKTVREQFF. CDR3 sequence (DNA): TGTGCCAGCAGCTTGAAGACCGTCCGTGAGCAGTTCTTC.

The rearrangement uses TRBV27 and TRBJ2-7; D might be TRBD1 or TRBD2, each matching 5 bases. Trimming took 3 bases from V and 4 from J, leaving 10 bases between them. Germline CDR1 is MNHEY and CDR2 is SMNVEV (reference sequence). The CDR3 runs to 13 residues. The CDR3 reads CASSLGTEYEQYF. The CDR3 DNA is TGTGCCAGCAGTTTGGGGACCGAGTACGAGCAGTACTTC.